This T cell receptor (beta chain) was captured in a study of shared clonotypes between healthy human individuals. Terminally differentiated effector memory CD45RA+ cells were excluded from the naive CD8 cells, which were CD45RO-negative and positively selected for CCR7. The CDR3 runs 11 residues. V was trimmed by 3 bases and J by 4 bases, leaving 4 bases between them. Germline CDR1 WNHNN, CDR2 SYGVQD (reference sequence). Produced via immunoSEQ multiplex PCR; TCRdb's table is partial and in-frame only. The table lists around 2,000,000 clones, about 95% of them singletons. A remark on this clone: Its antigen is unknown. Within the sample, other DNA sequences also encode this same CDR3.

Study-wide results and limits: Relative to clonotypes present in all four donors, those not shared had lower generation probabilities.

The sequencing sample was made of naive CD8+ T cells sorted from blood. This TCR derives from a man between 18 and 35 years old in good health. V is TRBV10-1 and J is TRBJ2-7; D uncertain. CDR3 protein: CASSDSYEQYF. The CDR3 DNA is TGCGCCAGCAGTGACTCGTACGAGCAGTACTTC.